Following are 10 T cell receptor beta chains from one sample sequenced in a study of T cell responses to AZD1222 COVID-19 vaccine (dated by TCRdb to the early 2020s). The time point label corresponds to: baseline before first vaccination. Library generation was performed with the immunoSEQ multiplex PCR assay. Not all clones reach the TCRdb copy of this immuneACCESS table, which keeps in-frame sequences only. Checked studies attribute under half of the gap to unresolved V genes and leave the rest unexplained. The sample table holds fewer than 150,000 clones, of which roughly 93% were seen once. Under 3.5% of the sample comes from the top ten. Sequenced material: peripheral blood, taken on day 0 of AZD1222 vaccination. The source of these receptors is an adult in good health.

V is TRBV12-3 or TRBV12-4 and J is TRBJ1-5; D remains ambiguous. The length of the CDR3 is 12 residues. V dropped 6 bases and J dropped 7 bases, with 10 bases sitting between them. The CDR3: CASSSGLQPQHF. The CDR3 DNA reads as TGTGCCAGCAGCTCGGGTCTACAGCCCCAGCATTTT.

Concerning this clone: At one of its ends the junction is not consistent with the germline gene, which may arise from a read error. This chain uses TRBV7-3 with TRBJ1-2; D remains unclear. The CDR3 is 11 amino acids. CDR1 and CDR2 from the germline V gene are SGHTA and FQGTGA. DNA of the CDR3: TGTGCCAGCAGCTTAACGCCGAGGGCTCCCTTC. This sequence encodes CASSLTPRAPF.

The J gene is TRBJ1-2, the V gene TRBV10-3, with 12 bases identical to TRBD1. This CDR3 spans 15 amino acids. Trimming at V came to 6 bases and at J to 0 bases, leaving 2 bases not matched to a gene. Germline V lookup: CDR1 ENHRY, CDR2 SYGVKD. For the CDR3, the DNA is TGTGCCATCAGCCGGGACAGGGGGCCTAACTATGGCTACACCTTC. This codes for CAISRDRGPNYGYTF.

The chain carries TRBV7-9 and TRBJ2-3; TRBD1 aligns across 10 bases. V shed 10 bases and J 2 bases; nucleotides not matched to a gene: 12. Germline V lookup: CDR1 SEHNR, CDR2 FQNEAQ (reference sequence). The CDR3 is 16 amino acids. CDR3 sequence (DNA): TGTGCCACCACCCCGGGACAGGGGACCTTCACAGATACGCAGTATTTT. It encodes CATTPGQGTFTDTQYF.

V usage is TRBV2 and J usage is TRBJ2-7; TRBD1 aligns across 7 bases. Trimming at V came to 6 bases and at J to 3 bases, leaving 17 bases not matched to a gene. From germline, CDR1 is SNHLY and CDR2 FYNNEI. The CDR3 consists of 17 residues. The CDR3 is CASSQNRRQGHFYEQYF. The CDR3 DNA is TGTGCCAGCAGCCAAAACAGGAGACAGGGACACTTCTACGAGCAGTACTTC.

The chain couples TRBV9 to TRBJ2-2, with D tentatively TRBD1 (6 bases). The ends were cut back, 5 bases at V and 4 bases at J, with 12 bases in the middle. Germline-derived CDR1 and CDR2 are SGDLS and YYNGEE. The CDR3 spans 14 residues. CDR3 DNA: TGTGCCAGCAGGAGGGAAGGGGGCACCGGGGAGCTGTTTTTT. Its protein product is CASRREGGTGELFF. Full variable domain (missing parts from reference TRBV9 and TRBJ2-2): DSGVTQTPKHLITATGQRVTLRCSPRSGDLSVYWYQQSLDQGLQFLIQYYNGEERAKGNILERFSAQQFPDLHSELNLSSLELGDSALYFCASRREGGTGELFFGEGSRLTVL.

The CDR3 region is CASSPGRAGWSEQYF. CDR3 sequence (DNA): TGTGCCAGCAGCCCAGGGAGGGCAGGGTGGTCCGAGCAGTACTTC. The V call is TRBV9, the J call TRBJ2-7, with 7 bases aligning to TRBD2. V gave up 4 bases and J gave up 6 bases; unmatched junction bases: 13. CDR1 SGDLS and CDR2 YYNGEE come from the germline V gene. This CDR3 contains 15 residues. Supplemented by reference TRBV9 and TRBJ2-7, the full variable domain reads DSGVTQTPKHLITATGQRVTLRCSPRSGDLSVYWYQQSLDQGLQFLIQYYNGEERAKGNILERFSAQQFPDLHSELNLSSLELGDSALYFCASSPGRAGWSEQYFGPGTRLTVT.

The chain recombines TRBV28 with TRBJ1-2; D remains unclear. V gave up 3 bases and J gave up 2 bases, with 7 bases separating them. The germline V gene has CDR1 MDHEN and CDR2 SYDVKM. The CDR3 covers 13 residues. The CDR3 nucleotides are TGTGCCAGCAGTTTGGGCTGGAACTATGGCTACACCTTC. Its protein product is CASSLGWNYGYTF.

The chain joins TRBV4-3 to TRBJ1-2; D call uncertain. The CDR3 has 15 amino acids. Germline V gene lookup returns CDR1 LGHNA and CDR2 YSLEER. With 0 bases removed from V and 6 bases from J, the gap between germline ends came to 14 bases. The CDR3 spells CASSQDYLEGDGYTF. The DNA of the CDR3 is TGCGCCAGCAGCCAAGATTATTTGGAGGGTGATGGCTACACCTTC.

J is TRBJ2-7 and V is TRBV27, with TRBD1 identical over 11 bases. Germline V gene lookup returns CDR1 MNHEY and CDR2 SMNVEV (reference sequence). V shed 5 bases, J shed 4 bases, and the junction held 7 bases outside the gene matches. There are 15 residues in the CDR3. The CDR3 DNA sequence: TGTGCCAGCAGTGCGCACCGGGACAGGGGGTACGAGCAGTACTTC. Translated: CASSAHRDRGYEQYF.